These T cell receptor beta chains were read from a single sample in a study of OX40 agonist ivuxolimab in advanced cancers. Here immunoSEQ multiplex PCR was the method, and the copy in TCRdb shows in-frame clones only, minus some. The sample holds about 21,000 clones, about 80% seen once. This material consisted of CD4+ or CD8+ T cells sorted from blood, taken in a trial of the OX40 agonist ivuxolimab. These receptors came from an adult with an advanced solid tumor such as melanoma, head and neck, liver or kidney cancer. Both conserved end residues are part of each CDR3. The D gene is left open where the match is weak. The size field is filled for only some rows; it gives once, few, many or a size class.

cdr3_aa	cdr3_nt	clone_size	d_call	j_call	v_call
CASSTRTGDHSGANVLTF	TGCGCCAGCAGCACTCGGACAGGGGATCACTCTGGGGCCAACGTCCTGACTTTC	once	TRBD1	TRBJ2-6	TRBV5-1
CASSARGDSPLHF	TGTGCCAGTTCTGCGAGAGGGGATTCACCCCTCCACTTT	-	-	TRBJ1-6	TRBV19
CASSPDTATYGYTF	TGTGCCAGCAGTCCTGATACAGCTACCTATGGCTACACCTTC	-	-	TRBJ1-2	TRBV28
CAISVEARSNYGYTF	TGTGCCATCAGTGTCGAGGCCAGGTCAAACTATGGCTACACCTTC	-	-	TRBJ1-2	TRBV10-3
CASSLSPITPYEQYF	TGTGCCAGCAGTTTGTCTCCGATAACCCCCTACGAGCAGTACTTC	once	-	TRBJ2-7	TRBV6-5
CASSQGAEHYEQYF	TGTGCCAGCTCCCAAGGGGCGGAACACTACGAGCAGTACTTC	few	-	TRBJ2-7	TRBV6-1
CASSFRISNQPQHF	TGTGCCAGCAGTTTCCGAATCAGTAATCAGCCCCAGCATTTT	once	-	TRBJ1-5	TRBV28
CASSPTGLAGENEQFF	TGCGCCAGCAGCCCGACAGGACTAGCGGGGGAGAATGAGCAGTTCTTC	-	TRBD2	TRBJ2-1	TRBV5-1
CASSRGGGNTIYF	TGTGCCAGCAGTCGGGGGGGAGGAAACACCATATATTTT	-	-	TRBJ1-3	TRBV25-1
CASSEAARESYGYTF	TGTGCCAGCAGTGAAGCCGCCCGGGAGTCCTATGGCTACACCTTC	-	-	TRBJ1-2	TRBV6-1
CASSIGGARYEQYF	TGTGCCAGCAGCATAGGCGGCGCAAGATACGAGCAGTACTTC	-	-	TRBJ2-7	TRBV28
CASLKQGTEKLFF	TGTGCCAGCTTAAAACAGGGAACAGAAAAACTGTTTTTT	once	-	TRBJ1-4	TRBV27
CASSPGLLQPQHF	TGTGCCAGTAGTCCGGGCCTACTCCAGCCCCAGCATTTT	few	-	TRBJ1-5	TRBV19
CASSQAGDRENEQYF	TGTGCCAGCAGCCAGGCGGGGGACAGGGAAAACGAGCAGTACTTC	few	TRBD1	TRBJ2-7	TRBV5-6
CAWSVLPLGRRSNYGYTF	TGTGCCTGGAGTGTACTCCCCTTGGGCAGGAGATCTAACTATGGCTACACCTTC	-	-	TRBJ1-2	TRBV30
CASIGPTGELFF	TGTGCCAGCATAGGACCCACCGGGGAGCTGTTTTTT	-	-	TRBJ2-2	TRBV25-1
CASSLRGNGMNTEAFF	TGTGCCAGCAGCTTACGGGGAAACGGGATGAACACTGAAGCTTTCTTT	-	-	TRBJ1-1	TRBV7-2
CASSMGHPPYNSPLHF	TGTGCCAGTAGTATGGGGCACCCCCCCTATAATTCACCCCTCCACTTT	-	-	TRBJ1-6	TRBV19
CASKLNREAAEAFF	TGTGCCAGCAAGCTGAACAGGGAAGCGGCTGAAGCTTTCTTT	-	-	TRBJ1-1	TRBV7-2
CASSLGLAGGIDTQYF	TGTGCCAGCAGCTTGGGGCTAGCGGGAGGTATAGATACGCAGTATTTT	-	TRBD2	TRBJ2-3	TRBV5-5
CASSFLSTDTQYF	TGTGCCAGCAGCTTCCTAAGCACAGATACGCAGTATTTT	once	-	TRBJ2-3	TRBV7-9
CASSPGVSNEKLFF	TGTGCCAGCAGTCCAGGGGTTTCTAATGAAAAACTGTTTTTT	-	-	TRBJ1-4	TRBV7-9